This T cell receptor beta chain was retrieved from a study of identical twins. TCRdb re-called the 5' RACE reads with MiXCR, one entry per CDR3 protein. In the table there are some 1,700,000 distinct CDR3 sequences, more than 30% of which are singletons. V was clipped by 5 bases and J by 4 bases, with 12 bases between them. The V gene's germline CDR1 is PRHDT and CDR2 FYEKMQ (reference sequence). The CDR3 extends over 14 amino acids. Only a few counts were recorded for this clonotype. V is TRBV13 and J is TRBJ2-1, with D maybe TRBD2 (5 bases). This receptor was obtained from a newborn girl in good health. Sequencing was performed on cord blood. CDR3 in DNA: TGTGCCAGCAGCCCCATCGGACTGTACAATGAGCAGTTCTTC. Protein product: CASSPIGLYNEQFF.